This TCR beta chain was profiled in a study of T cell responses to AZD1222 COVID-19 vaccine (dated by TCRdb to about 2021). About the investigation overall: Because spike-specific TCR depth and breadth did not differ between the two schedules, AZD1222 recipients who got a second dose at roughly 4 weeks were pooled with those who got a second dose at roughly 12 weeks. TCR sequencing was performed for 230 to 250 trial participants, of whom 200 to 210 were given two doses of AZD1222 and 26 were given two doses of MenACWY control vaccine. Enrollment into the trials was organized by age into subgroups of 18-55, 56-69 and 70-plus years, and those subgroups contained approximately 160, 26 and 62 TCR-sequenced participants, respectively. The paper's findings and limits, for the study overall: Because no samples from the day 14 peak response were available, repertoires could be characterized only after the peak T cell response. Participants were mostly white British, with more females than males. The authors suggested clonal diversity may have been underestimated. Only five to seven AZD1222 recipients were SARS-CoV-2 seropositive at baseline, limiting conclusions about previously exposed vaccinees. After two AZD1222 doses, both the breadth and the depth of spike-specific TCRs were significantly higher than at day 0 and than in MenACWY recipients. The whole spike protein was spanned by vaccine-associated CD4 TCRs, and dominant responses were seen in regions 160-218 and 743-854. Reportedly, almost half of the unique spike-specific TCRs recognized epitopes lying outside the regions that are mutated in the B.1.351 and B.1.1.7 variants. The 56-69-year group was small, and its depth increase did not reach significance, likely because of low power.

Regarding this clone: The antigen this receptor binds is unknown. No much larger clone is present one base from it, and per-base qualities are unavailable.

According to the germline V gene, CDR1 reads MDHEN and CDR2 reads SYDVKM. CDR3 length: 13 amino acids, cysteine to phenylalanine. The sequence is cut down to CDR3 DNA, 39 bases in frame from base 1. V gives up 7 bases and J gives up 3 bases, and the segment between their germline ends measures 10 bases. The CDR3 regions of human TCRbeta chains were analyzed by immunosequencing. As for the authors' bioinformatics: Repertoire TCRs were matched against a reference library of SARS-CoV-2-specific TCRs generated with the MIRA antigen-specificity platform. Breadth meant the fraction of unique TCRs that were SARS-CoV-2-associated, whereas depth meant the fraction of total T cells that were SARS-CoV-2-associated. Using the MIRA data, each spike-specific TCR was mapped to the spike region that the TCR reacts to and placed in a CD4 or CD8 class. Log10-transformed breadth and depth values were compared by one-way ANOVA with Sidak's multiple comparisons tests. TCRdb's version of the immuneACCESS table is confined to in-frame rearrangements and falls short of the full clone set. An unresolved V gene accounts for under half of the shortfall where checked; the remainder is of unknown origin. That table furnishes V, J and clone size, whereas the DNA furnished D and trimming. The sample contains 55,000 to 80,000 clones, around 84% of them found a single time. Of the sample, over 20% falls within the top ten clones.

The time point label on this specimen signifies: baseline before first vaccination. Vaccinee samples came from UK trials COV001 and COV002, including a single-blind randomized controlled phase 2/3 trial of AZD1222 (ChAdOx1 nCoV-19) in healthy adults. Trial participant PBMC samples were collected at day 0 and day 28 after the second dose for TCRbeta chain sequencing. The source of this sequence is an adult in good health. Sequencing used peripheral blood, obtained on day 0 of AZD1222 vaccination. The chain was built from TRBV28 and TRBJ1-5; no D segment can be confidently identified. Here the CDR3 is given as CASTGRYNQPQHF. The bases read TGTGCCAGCACCGGACGGTACAATCAGCCCCAGCATTTT. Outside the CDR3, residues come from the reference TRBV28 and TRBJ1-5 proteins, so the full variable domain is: DVKVTQSSRYLVKRTGEKVFLECVQDMDHENMFWYRQDPGLGLRLIYFSYDVKMKEKGDIPEGYSVSREKKERFSLILESASTNQTSMYLCASTGRYNQPQHFGDGTRLSIL.